The next 24 T cell receptor beta chains were all read from a single sample in a study of graft-versus-host responses after intestinal transplantation (dated by TCRdb to about 2021). Taken with the paper, the label for time point translates to: cells obtained before transplantation from donor or recipient. Library preparation employed the immunoSEQ multiplex PCR assay. TCRdb provides this immuneACCESS table in a form limited to in-frame rearrangements. Some clones are lacking; in checked studies, under half of them reflect an unresolved V gene, and why the rest are absent is not known. A total of more than 85,000 clones appear in this sample, 92% of them only once. The ten largest clones add up to around 0.07% of the sample. These receptors have no known antigen. Source: unstimulated CD8+ T cells sorted from spleen or lymph node cells, taken before transplant. Receptors originate from a human donor who was the organ donor for an intestinal transplant.

The genes are TRBV11-3 and TRBJ1-1; TRBD1 agrees at 9 bases. This CDR3 comprises 15 residues. Trimming took 7 bases from V and 5 from J; bases not matched to a gene: 11. Germline-derived CDR1 and CDR2 are SGHNT and YENEEA. The CDR3 region has the DNA TGTGCCAGCAAATCCGATGACAGGGGGACAACTGAAGCTTTCTTT. Amino acid sequence: CASKSDDRGTTEAFF.

J is TRBJ1-1 and V is TRBV2; a possible D gene is TRBD1 (5 bases). Germline V gene data show CDR1 as SNHLY and CDR2 as FYNNEI. V was clipped by 8 bases and J by 4 bases, with 20 bases between them. The CDR3 is made up of 15 amino acids. CDR3 sequence reads: CASPRGRGVVTEAFF. DNA for the CDR3: TGTGCCAGCCCGAGGGGCCGGGGGGTGGTCACTGAAGCTTTCTTT.

The chain recombines TRBV28 with TRBJ2-1; 9 bases are shared with TRBD1. CDR1 and CDR2 from the germline V gene are MDHEN and SYDVKM. V dropped 4 bases and J dropped 7; count of bases not matched to a gene: 2. The CDR3 contains 13 residues. The CDR3 bases are TGTGCCAGCAGTTCACAGGGGGCGAATGAGCAGTTCTTC. It specifies CASSSQGANEQFF.

This clone was detected once. The rearrangement joins TRBV5-1 to TRBJ2-7; TRBD2 matches 7 bases. The CDR3 consists of 18 residues. Germline V CDR1 and CDR2: SGHRS, YFSETQ. V lost 0 bases to trimming and J lost 0 bases; unmatched junction nucleotides: 12. The CDR3 DNA reads TGCGCCAGCAGCTTGGAGGTAGAGACAGCGGGAAACTCCTACGAGCAGTACTTC. It is translated as CASSLEVETAGNSYEQYF.

This chain connects TRBV11-2 to TRBJ2-2; 8 nucleotides align to TRBD1. V lost 5 bases and J lost 5; bases outside the gene matches: 7. This CDR3 has 15 amino acids. The germline gives CDR1 SGHAT, CDR2 FQNNGV. The CDR3 loop is CASSPWTGWTGELFF. The CDR3 bases are TGTGCCAGCAGCCCCTGGACAGGGTGGACCGGGGAGCTGTTTTTT.

A single count supports this clone. CDR3 DNA: TGTGCCAGTAGTCCCCAGGGGACAGGGGCCTACTATGGCTACACCTTC. It specifies CASSPQGTGAYYGYTF. V usage is TRBV19 and J usage is TRBJ1-2, with 10 positions matching TRBD1. The CDR3 is 16 residues long. V trimming: 5 bases; J trimming: 3 bases; junction bases outside the gene matches: 9. Germline V lookup: CDR1 LNHDA, CDR2 SQIVND (reference sequence).

The J gene is TRBJ2-2, the V gene TRBV30; 7 bases are a match to TRBD2. This CDR3 has 13 amino acids. Per the germline V gene, CDR1 is GTSNPN and CDR2 is SVGIG (reference sequence). The CDR3: CASGERGTGELFF. As DNA, the CDR3 is TGTGCTTCCGGAGAGCGGGGAACCGGGGAGCTGTTTTTT.

The rearrangement links TRBV29-1 to TRBJ1-2, with no clear D. CDR1 SQVTM and CDR2 ANQGSEA come from the germline V gene. This CDR3 is built from 14 residues. Trimming shortened V by 8 bases and J by 0 bases, and 16 bases separated the two germline ends. CDR3 DNA sequence: TGCAGCACTTTGTACGGAGAAGCTAACTATGGCTACACCTTC. As protein: CSTLYGEANYGYTF. Based on the CDR3 plus reference TRBV29-1 and TRBJ1-2, the full variable domain is SAVISQKPSRDICQRGTSLTIQCQVDSQVTMMFWYRQQPGQSLTLIATANQGSEATYESGFVIDKFPISRPNLTFSTLTVSNMSPEDSSIYLCSTLYGEANYGYTFGSGTRLTVV.

V is TRBV10-3 and J is TRBJ2-5; TRBD2 aligns across 12 bases. The germline V gene has CDR1 ENHRY and CDR2 SYGVKD. Losses at the gene ends were 0 bases for V and 4 bases for J; bases not matched to a gene: 12. The CDR3 extends over 19 amino acids. CDR3 amino acids: CAISESKTSGSVRGETQYF. As DNA, the CDR3 is TGTGCCATCAGTGAGTCGAAGACTAGCGGGAGTGTAAGGGGAGAGACCCAGTACTTC.

A single count supports this clone. V and J are TRBV2 and TRBJ2-3; 10 bases map to TRBD1. The ends lost 5 bases at V and 2 bases at J; junction bases unmatched: 19. This CDR3 region has 20 residues. The germline V gene encodes CDR1 SNHLY and CDR2 FYNNEI. Here the CDR3 DNA reads TGTGCCAGCAGTTCCCCCCGGACAGGGGGGATGGTGAGTTACACAGATACGCAGTATTTT. Its protein product is CASSSPRTGGMVSYTDTQYF.

The chain links TRBV6-5 to TRBJ1-5; D is ambiguous. V was cut by 5 bases and J by 7 bases, with 15 bases left in between. The CDR3 consists of 14 residues. Germline V gene sequence: CDR1 MNHEY, CDR2 SVGAGI. This chain's CDR3 is CASSSGSLEQPQHF. The CDR3 nucleotides read TGTGCCAGCAGTAGTGGGAGTCTTGAACAGCCCCAGCATTTT.

The chain has TRBV7-9 and TRBJ2-7; D gene unclear. The length of the CDR3 is 18 residues. Germline V gene data show CDR1 as SEHNR and CDR2 as FQNEAQ (reference sequence). V was shortened by 1 base and J by 2 bases, with 21 bases between the two germline ends. CDR3 nucleotides: TGTGCCAGCAGCTTAGATCTCTCGTATGGGCAGTTAGCCTACGAGCAGTACTTC. Protein product: CASSLDLSYGQLAYEQYF.

This sequence joins TRBV29-1 and TRBJ2-3; weak D call: TRBD2 (6 bases). V lost 3 bases to trimming and J lost 4 bases, with 17 bases between them. CDR1 and CDR2 from the germline V gene are SQVTM and ANQGSEA. This CDR3 spans 15 amino acids. CDR3 DNA: TGCAGCGTTGATAGCCCGGGAGCTGTAGCAGATACGCAGTATTTT. Translated, it gives CSVDSPGAVADTQYF.

This chain uses TRBV19 with TRBJ2-7; D is ambiguous. V gave up 3 bases and J gave up 0 bases, with 12 bases separating them. Germline V gene sequence: CDR1 LNHDA, CDR2 SQIVND (reference sequence). The CDR3 consists of 15 residues. The CDR3 nucleotides read TGTGCCAGTAGTATTGAACAGTCGAGCTCCTACGAGCAGTACTTC. As protein: CASSIEQSSSYEQYF.

The rearrangement links TRBV6-5 to TRBJ2-1; a weak D match, TRBD2 (7 bases). The V end was cut by 2 bases, the J end by 6 bases, with 17 bases between. There are 16 residues in the CDR3. Germline V gene lookup returns CDR1 MNHEY and CDR2 SVGAGI. The CDR3 protein is CASSYGTGGPTNEQFF. The CDR3, as DNA: TGTGCCAGCAGTTACGGGACCGGGGGGCCGACCAATGAGCAGTTCTTC.

V is TRBV7-6 and J is TRBJ2-7, with 7 positions matching TRBD1. The CDR3 loop spans 15 amino acids. V was pared by 2 bases and J by 1 base, with 5 bases of the junction left unmatched. Germline values: CDR1 SGHVS, CDR2 FNYEAQ. CDR3 residues: CASSLFAGGSYEQYF. CDR3 in DNA: TGTGCCAGCAGCTTATTTGCAGGGGGTTCCTACGAGCAGTACTTC.

The genes are TRBV11-1 and TRBJ1-3; no reliable D call. The germline V gene encodes CDR1 SGHAT and CDR2 FQDESV (reference sequence). V lost 2 bases to trimming and J lost 1 base, with 6 bases between them. This CDR3 region has 14 residues. CDR3 coding DNA: TGTGCCAGCAGCTTACAACTATCTGGAAACACCATATATTTT. It specifies CASSLQLSGNTIYF.

V usage is TRBV6-5 and J usage is TRBJ2-2; D might be TRBD1 (5 bases). Germline CDR1 and CDR2: MNHEY and SVGAGI. With 0 bases removed from V and 4 bases from J, the gap between germline ends came to 9 bases. The CDR3 loop spans 15 amino acids. The CDR3 loop reads CASSYSQGSTGELFF. In DNA, the CDR3 is TGTGCCAGCAGTTACTCTCAGGGATCCACCGGGGAGCTGTTTTTT.

The V and J genes are TRBV30 and TRBJ2-1; TRBD2 might be the D (6 bases). The ends were cut back, 0 bases at V and 10 bases at J, with 13 bases in the middle. Germline V CDR1 and CDR2: GTSNPN, SVGIG (reference sequence). The CDR3 is 13 amino acids. CDR3 bases: TGTGCCTGGAGTGTCCAACGTGGAGGGGAGCAGTTCTTC. Translated: CAWSVQRGGEQFF.

J is TRBJ2-3 and V is TRBV13, with 7 bases that match TRBD1. V gave up 3 bases and J gave up 0 bases; unmatched junction bases: 3. This CDR3 contains 15 residues. Germline CDR1 and CDR2: PRHDT and FYEKMQ (reference sequence). The CDR3, as DNA: TGTGCCAGCAGCTTGAGGACAGGAAGCACAGATACGCAGTATTTT. It specifies CASSLRTGSTDTQYF.

V and J are TRBV5-1 and TRBJ2-6; weak D call: TRBD2 (6 bases). Germline V gene sequence: CDR1 SGHRS, CDR2 YFSETQ. Trimming took off 4 bases at V and 1 base at J, with 12 bases between the two ends. The CDR3 contains 16 residues. The CDR3 nucleotides read TGCGCCAGCAGCCCGGGGGTGAATTCTGGGGCCAACGTCCTGACTTTC. Protein sequence: CASSPGVNSGANVLTF.

The V call is TRBV10-1, the J call TRBJ1-1; D perhaps matches TRBD1 (6 bases). This CDR3 is built from 16 residues. Germline lookup yields CDR1 WNHNN and CDR2 SYGVQD (reference sequence). The V gene lost 1 base and the J gene lost 1 base, with 13 bases spanning the gap. The CDR3 spells CASSEFTGPRNTEAFF. The CDR3 DNA reads as TGCGCCAGCAGTGAGTTTACAGGGCCTAGGAACACTGAAGCTTTCTTT.

The V call is TRBV20-1, the J call TRBJ2-5, with no clear D. Per germline, CDR1 DFQATT and CDR2 SNEGSKA (reference sequence). V was trimmed by 6 bases and J by 2 bases, leaving 4 bases between them. This CDR3 region has 10 residues. DNA of the CDR3: TGCAGTGCCCCACAAGAGACCCAGTACTTC. This encodes CSAPQETQYF.

The chain couples TRBV25-1 to TRBJ2-5, with a possible D match to TRBD2 (6 bases). Trimming stripped 6 bases from V and 5 bases from J, with 16 bases between. Per germline, CDR1 MGHDK and CDR2 SYGVNS. The CDR3 is made up of 14 amino acids. The CDR3 here is CASSVGGTVETQYF. The CDR3 DNA follows: TGTGCCAGCAGCGTCGGGGGTACGGTCGAGACCCAGTACTTC. The full variable domain, in which reference TRBV25-1 and TRBJ2-5 provide the parts outside the CDR3, is EADIYQTPRYLVIGTGKKITLECSQTMGHDKMYWYQQDPGMELHLIHYSYGVNSTEKGDLSSESTVSRIRTEHFPLTLESARPSHTSQYLCASSVGGTVETQYFGPGTRLLVL.